Listed below are T cell receptor beta chains from one sample, sequenced in a study of high-grade serous ovarian cancer treatment subgroups. Produced via immunoSEQ multiplex PCR; TCRdb's table is partial and in-frame only. Of over 2,500 clones detected, about 80% appear once; the ten largest clones hold 8.9%. The specimen sequenced was tumor tissue. All receptors derive from a human donor with high-grade serous ovarian cancer. Both conserved end residues are part of each CDR3. The D gene is left open where the match is weak. Rows may omit the clone size; those that give it use once, few, many or a size class.

13 TRBJ2-7 NA NA TRBV6-1 CASSPGIDGGQYF TGTGCCAGCAGTCCCGGGATCGATGGTGGGCAGTACTTC
16 TRBJ2-6 NA NA TRBV11-2 CASSWSRSSGANVLTF TGTGCCAGCAGCTGGTCCCGGAGCTCTGGGGCCAACGTCCTGACTTTC
11 TRBJ2-1 NA NA TRBV6-1 CASSRSNEQFF TGTGCCAGCAGTAGGAGCAATGAGCAGTTCTTC
16 TRBJ2-5 NA TRBD2 TRBV19 CASSSGGRGFTETQYF TGTGCCAGTAGTTCCGGCGGGAGGGGGTTCACAGAGACCCAGTACTTC
16 TRBJ2-7 NA TRBD2 TRBV5-6 CANSLVASGRAYEQYF TGTGCCAACAGCTTGGTGGCTAGCGGGAGGGCCTACGAGCAGTACTTC
15 TRBJ2-1 NA NA TRBV7-7 CASSLVPTNYNEQFF TGTGCCAGCAGCTTAGTCCCGACCAATTACAATGAGCAGTTCTTC
13 TRBJ1-1 few NA TRBV28 CASSFGYQTEAFF TGTGCCAGCAGTTTTGGATACCAGACTGAAGCTTTCTTT
17 TRBJ2-1 few TRBD2 TRBV7-9 CASSSTSGRAPRGEQFF TGTGCCAGCAGCTCAACTAGCGGGAGGGCCCCAAGGGGTGAGCAGTTCTTC
14 TRBJ1-3 NA NA TRBV6-5 CASSLGQSAHTIYF TGTGCCAGCAGTTTAGGACAGTCTGCGCACACCATATATTTT
13 TRBJ1-1 NA NA TRBV2 CASAQGVNTEAFF TGTGCCAGCGCGCAGGGAGTGAACACTGAAGCTTTCTTT
17 TRBJ2-6 NA TRBD2 TRBV11-2 CASSLRLGGAGANVLTF TGTGCCAGCAGCTTACGGTTGGGGGGGGCTGGGGCCAACGTCCTGACTTTC
15 TRBJ2-3 NA NA TRBV2 CASSEAIAGTDTQYF TGTGCCAGCAGTGAGGCGATAGCTGGCACAGATACGCAGTATTTT
15 TRBJ2-2 NA TRBD2 TRBV6-4 CASSDSREGPGELFF TGTGCCAGCAGTGACTCGCGGGAGGGCCCCGGGGAGCTGTTTTTT
14 TRBJ2-7 NA TRBD2 TRBV5-1 CASSLVLAGGEQYF TGCGCCAGCAGCTTGGTGCTAGCGGGAGGCGAGCAGTACTTC
16 TRBJ1-5 once NA TRBV23-1 CASSQSRGRSNQPQHF TGCGCCAGCAGTCAATCTAGGGGAAGGAGCAATCAGCCCCAGCATTTT
17 TRBJ2-1 NA TRBD2 TRBV19 CASSPQRDLSSYNEQFF TGTGCCAGTAGTCCCCAGCGGGATTTGAGCTCCTACAATGAGCAGTTCTTC
14 TRBJ2-5 NA NA TRBV2 CASTFGGLQETQYF TGTGCCAGCACCTTCGGCGGACTCCAAGAGACCCAGTACTTC
13 TRBJ2-1 once NA TRBV7-8 CASSPPIDNEQFF TGTGCCAGCAGCCCCCCCATCGACAATGAGCAGTTCTTC
15 TRBJ1-2 NA NA TRBV5-1 CASSLEGRTMGGYTF TGCGCCAGCAGCTTGGAGGGCCGGACTATGGGAGGCTACACCTTC
14 TRBJ2-5 NA NA TRBV5-1 CASSLQGIEETQYF TGCGCCAGCAGCTTGCAGGGAATAGAAGAGACCCAGTACTTC
15 TRBJ2-7 few NA TRBV2 CATSPPSDSSYEQYF TGTGCCACATCCCCTCCTAGCGATAGCTCCTACGAGCAGTACTTC
16 TRBJ2-1 NA NA TRBV21-1 CASSPKGDRGTNEQFF TGTGCCAGCAGTCCAAAAGGGGACAGGGGAACCAATGAGCAGTTCTTC
14 TRBJ2-7 NA TRBD1 TRBV10-3 CAISVLDRDDEQYF TGTGCCATCAGTGTTTTGGACAGGGACGACGAGCAGTACTTC
14 TRBJ1-2 NA TRBD1 TRBV19 CASKKTGLNYGYTF TGTGCCAGCAAAAAGACAGGGCTTAACTATGGCTACACCTTC
10 TRBJ2-7 NA NA TRBV6-4 CASGSGEQYF TGTGCCAGCGGGAGCGGGGAGCAGTACTTC
15 TRBJ2-7 NA NA TRBV6-1 CASSTGMTGAYEQYF TGTGCCAGCAGTACTGGGATGACAGGAGCCTACGAGCAGTACTTC
14 TRBJ2-7 NA TRBD1 TRBV5-6 CASKRTGDVHEQYF TGTGCCAGCAAGAGGACAGGGGATGTCCACGAGCAGTACTTC
14 TRBJ2-3 NA TRBD1 TRBV19 CASSIAKGADTQYF TGTGCCAGTAGTATAGCCAAGGGGGCCGATACGCAGTATTTT
13 TRBJ1-1 NA NA TRBV5-1 CASSRDMNTEAFF TGCGCCAGCAGCCGGGACATGAACACTGAAGCTTTCTTT
15 TRBJ2-5 NA TRBD1 TRBV7-9 CASSLGDRGDETQYF TGTGCCAGCAGCTTAGGAGACAGGGGTGATGAGACCCAGTACTTC
15 TRBJ2-1 NA TRBD2 TRBV6-6 CASSYSREPYNEQFF TGTGCCAGCAGTTACTCGCGGGAGCCCTACAATGAGCAGTTCTTC
18 TRBJ2-3 once TRBD2 TRBV5-1 CASSLEGTSGIGGDTQYF TGCGCCAGCAGCTTGGAGGGGACTAGCGGGATCGGGGGAGATACGCAGTATTTT
14 TRBJ2-7 NA NA TRBV28 CASSFPGNSREQYF TGTGCCAGCAGTTTTCCGGGTAACTCACGCGAGCAGTACTTC
15 TRBJ2-2 NA NA TRBV6-4 CASSEGGENTGELFF TGTGCCAGCAGTGAAGGTGGCGAGAACACCGGGGAGCTGTTTTTT
13 TRBJ2-7 once TRBD2 TRBV10-3 CAIGTSGNYEQYF TGTGCCATCGGGACTAGCGGAAACTACGAGCAGTACTTC
13 TRBJ2-3 NA NA TRBV27 CASSLYPGDTQYF TGTGCCAGCAGTTTGTACCCGGGAGATACGCAGTATTTT
16 TRBJ2-7 NA NA TRBV5-1 CASSLRPGWSSYEQYF TGCGCCAGCAGCTTAAGACCAGGATGGAGCTCCTACGAGCAGTACTTC
19 TRBJ2-7 NA TRBD1 TRBV7-9 CASSLGTGGSITRPYEQYF TGTGCCAGCAGCTTGGGGACAGGGGGTTCCATTACTCGACCCTACGAGCAGTACTTC
16 TRBJ1-2 few NA TRBV4-2 CASSQGIDRWNYGYTF TGTGCCAGCAGCCAAGGTATCGATCGGTGGAACTATGGCTACACCTTC
14 TRBJ2-3 NA NA TRBV11-2 CASSPGRGPDTQYF TGTGCCAGCAGCCCCGGTCGGGGCCCAGATACGCAGTATTTT
13 TRBJ1-5 NA NA TRBV7-2 CASSLYTNQPQHF TGTGCCAGCAGCTTGTACACGAATCAGCCCCAGCATTTT
16 TRBJ2-5 few NA TRBV27 CASSLSAGRIQETQYF TGTGCCAGCAGTTTATCCGCCGGACGAATCCAAGAGACCCAGTACTTC
16 TRBJ1-2 NA TRBD1 TRBV7-9 CASSRIMTGSHYGYTF TGTGCCAGCAGCCGAATCATGACAGGGTCCCACTATGGCTACACCTTC
16 TRBJ2-7 once TRBD1 TRBV15 CATSRTGGQGGNEQYF TGTGCCACCAGCAGAACGGGGGGACAGGGGGGGAACGAGCAGTACTTC
13 TRBJ1-2 few NA TRBV2 CASSETMNYGYTF TGTGCCAGCAGTGAGACAATGAACTATGGCTACACCTTC
16 TRBJ2-3 NA NA TRBV19 CASSMSPDSRTDTQYF TGTGCCAGTAGTATGTCTCCGGACTCCCGCACAGATACGCAGTATTTT
12 TRBJ2-5 NA NA TRBV30 CAWGGGEETQYF TGTGCCTGGGGTGGTGGGGAAGAGACCCAGTACTTC
19 TRBJ2-5 NA TRBD1 TRBV2 CASLKAGTGYGGGQETQYF TGTGCCAGCTTAAAGGCCGGGACAGGGTACGGAGGCGGCCAAGAGACCCAGTACTTC
15 TRBJ1-4 NA NA TRBV10-3 CAISDWGEGNEKLFF TGTGCCATCAGTGATTGGGGGGAAGGTAATGAAAAACTGTTTTTT
15 TRBJ2-1 NA TRBD2 TRBV5-1 CASSFASGIYNEQFF TGCGCCAGCAGCTTCGCTAGCGGGATTTACAATGAGCAGTTCTTC
15 TRBJ2-3 once NA TRBV30 CAWSRGAGDVDTQYF TGTGCCTGGAGTCGGGGGGCGGGAGATGTAGATACGCAGTATTTT
14 TRBJ1-4 NA NA TRBV28 CASSLRVGWEKLFF TGTGCCAGCAGTTTGCGTGTGGGATGGGAAAAACTGTTTTTT